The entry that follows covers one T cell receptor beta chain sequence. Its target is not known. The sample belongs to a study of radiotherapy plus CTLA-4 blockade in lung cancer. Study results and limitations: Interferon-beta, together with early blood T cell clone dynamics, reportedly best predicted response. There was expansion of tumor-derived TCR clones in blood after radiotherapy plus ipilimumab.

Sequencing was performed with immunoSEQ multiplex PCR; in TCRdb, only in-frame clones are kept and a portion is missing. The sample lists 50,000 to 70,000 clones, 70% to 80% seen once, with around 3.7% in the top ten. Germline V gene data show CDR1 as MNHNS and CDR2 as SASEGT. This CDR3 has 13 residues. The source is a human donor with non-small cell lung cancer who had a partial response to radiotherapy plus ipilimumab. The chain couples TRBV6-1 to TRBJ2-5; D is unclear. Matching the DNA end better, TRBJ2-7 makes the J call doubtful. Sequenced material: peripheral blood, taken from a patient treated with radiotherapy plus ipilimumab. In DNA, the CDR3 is TGTGCCAGCAGCTCGAGAGGTTCCTACGAGCAGTACTTC. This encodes CASSSRGSYEQYF.